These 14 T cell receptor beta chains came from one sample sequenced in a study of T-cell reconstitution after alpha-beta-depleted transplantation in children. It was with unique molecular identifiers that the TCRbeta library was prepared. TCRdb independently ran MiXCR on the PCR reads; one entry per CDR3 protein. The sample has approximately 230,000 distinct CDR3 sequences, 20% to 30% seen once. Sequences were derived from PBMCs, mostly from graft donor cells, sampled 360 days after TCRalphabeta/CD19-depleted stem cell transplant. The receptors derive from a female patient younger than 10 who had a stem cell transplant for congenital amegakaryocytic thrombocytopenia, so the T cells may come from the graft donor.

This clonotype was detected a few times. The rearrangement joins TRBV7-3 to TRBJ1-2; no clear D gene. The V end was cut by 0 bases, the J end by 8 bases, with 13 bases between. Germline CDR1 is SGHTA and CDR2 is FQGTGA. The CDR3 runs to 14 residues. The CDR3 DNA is TGTGCCAGCAGCTTAACTCCCACTCATAGAGGCTACACCTTC. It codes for CASSLTPTHRGYTF.

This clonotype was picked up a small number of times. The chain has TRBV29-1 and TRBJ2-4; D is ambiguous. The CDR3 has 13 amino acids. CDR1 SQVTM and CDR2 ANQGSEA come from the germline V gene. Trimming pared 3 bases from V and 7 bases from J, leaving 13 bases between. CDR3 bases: TGCAGCGTTGAGCGTGGGTTGGGGAACATTCAGTACTTC. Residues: CSVERGLGNIQYF.

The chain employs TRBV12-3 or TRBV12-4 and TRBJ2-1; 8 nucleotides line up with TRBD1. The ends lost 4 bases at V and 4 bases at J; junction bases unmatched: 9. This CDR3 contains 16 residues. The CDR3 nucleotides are TGTGCCAGCAGTTCCACCGACAGGGGCTTATACAATGAGCAGTTCTTC. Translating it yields CASSSTDRGLYNEQFF.

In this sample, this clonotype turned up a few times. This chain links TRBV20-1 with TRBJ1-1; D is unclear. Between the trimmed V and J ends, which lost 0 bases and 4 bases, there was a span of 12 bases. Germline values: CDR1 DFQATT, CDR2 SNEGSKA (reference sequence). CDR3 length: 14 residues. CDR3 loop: CSARDPRYGTEAFF. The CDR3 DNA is TGCAGTGCTAGAGATCCCCGTTACGGCACTGAAGCTTTCTTT.

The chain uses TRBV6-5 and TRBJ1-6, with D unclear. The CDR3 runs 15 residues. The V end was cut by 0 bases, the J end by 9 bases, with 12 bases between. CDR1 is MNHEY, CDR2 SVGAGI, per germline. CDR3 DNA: TGTGCCAGCAGTTACTCGAGGCGGGGAGGTTCACCCCTCCACTTT. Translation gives CASSYSRRGGSPLHF.

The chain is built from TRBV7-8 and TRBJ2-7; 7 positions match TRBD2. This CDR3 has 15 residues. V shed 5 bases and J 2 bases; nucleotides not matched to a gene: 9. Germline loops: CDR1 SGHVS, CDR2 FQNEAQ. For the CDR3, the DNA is TGTGCCAGCAGCCCCGGGGGAGGGCTCACCTACGAGCAGTACTTC. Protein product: CASSPGGGLTYEQYF.

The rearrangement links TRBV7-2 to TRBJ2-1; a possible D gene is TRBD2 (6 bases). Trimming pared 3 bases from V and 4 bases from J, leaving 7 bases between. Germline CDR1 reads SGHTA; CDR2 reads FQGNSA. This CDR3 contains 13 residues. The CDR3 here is CASSFGLYNEQFF. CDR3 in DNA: TGTGCCAGCAGCTTTGGACTATACAATGAGCAGTTCTTC.

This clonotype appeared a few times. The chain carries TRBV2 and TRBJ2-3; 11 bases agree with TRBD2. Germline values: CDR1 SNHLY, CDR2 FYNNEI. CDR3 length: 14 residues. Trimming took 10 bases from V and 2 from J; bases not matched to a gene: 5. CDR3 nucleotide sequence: TGTGCCATCGGGACTAGCGGTAACACAGATACGCAGTATTTT. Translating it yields CAIGTSGNTDTQYF.

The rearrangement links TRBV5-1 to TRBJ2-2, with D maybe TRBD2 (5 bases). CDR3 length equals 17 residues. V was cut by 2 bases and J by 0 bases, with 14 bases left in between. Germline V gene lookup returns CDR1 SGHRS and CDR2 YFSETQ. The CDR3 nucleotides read TGCGCCAGCAGCTTATTGTATAGCGCATCGAACACCGGGGAGCTGTTTTTT. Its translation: CASSLLYSASNTGELFF.

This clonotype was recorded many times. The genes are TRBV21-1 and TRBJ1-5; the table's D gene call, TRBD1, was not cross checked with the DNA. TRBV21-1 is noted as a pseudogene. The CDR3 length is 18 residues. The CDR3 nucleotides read TGTGCCAGCAGCAAAGTATTTCCAGAGACAGGACTCAATCAGCCCCAGCATTTT. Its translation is CASSKVFPETGLNQPQHF.

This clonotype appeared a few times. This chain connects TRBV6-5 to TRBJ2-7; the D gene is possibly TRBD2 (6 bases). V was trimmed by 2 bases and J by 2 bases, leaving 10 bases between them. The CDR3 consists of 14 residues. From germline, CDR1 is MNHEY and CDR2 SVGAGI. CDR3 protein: CASSYLGTPYEQYF. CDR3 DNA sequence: TGTGCCAGCAGTTACCTTGGGACTCCCTACGAGCAGTACTTC.

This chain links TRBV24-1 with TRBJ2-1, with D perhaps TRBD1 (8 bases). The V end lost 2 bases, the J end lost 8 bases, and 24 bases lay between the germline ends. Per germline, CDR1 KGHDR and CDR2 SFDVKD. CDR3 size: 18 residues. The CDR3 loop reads CATSDSWTGKGGGDEQFF. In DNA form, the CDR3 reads TGTGCCACCAGTGATTCATGGACAGGGAAGGGAGGGGGGGATGAGCAGTTCTTC.

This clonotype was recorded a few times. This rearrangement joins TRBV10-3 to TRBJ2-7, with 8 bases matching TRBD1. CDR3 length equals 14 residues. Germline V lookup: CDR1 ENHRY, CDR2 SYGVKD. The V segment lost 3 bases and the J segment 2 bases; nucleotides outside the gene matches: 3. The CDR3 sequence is CAISDGTGAYEQYF. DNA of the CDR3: TGTGCCATCAGTGACGGGACAGGAGCCTACGAGCAGTACTTC.

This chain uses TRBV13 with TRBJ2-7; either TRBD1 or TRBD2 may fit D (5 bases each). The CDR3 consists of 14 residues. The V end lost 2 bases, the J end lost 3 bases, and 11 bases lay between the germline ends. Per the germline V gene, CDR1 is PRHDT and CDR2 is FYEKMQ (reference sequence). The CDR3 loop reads CASSLLGRFYEQYF. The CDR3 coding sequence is TGTGCCAGCAGCTTACTGGGACGGTTCTACGAGCAGTACTTC.